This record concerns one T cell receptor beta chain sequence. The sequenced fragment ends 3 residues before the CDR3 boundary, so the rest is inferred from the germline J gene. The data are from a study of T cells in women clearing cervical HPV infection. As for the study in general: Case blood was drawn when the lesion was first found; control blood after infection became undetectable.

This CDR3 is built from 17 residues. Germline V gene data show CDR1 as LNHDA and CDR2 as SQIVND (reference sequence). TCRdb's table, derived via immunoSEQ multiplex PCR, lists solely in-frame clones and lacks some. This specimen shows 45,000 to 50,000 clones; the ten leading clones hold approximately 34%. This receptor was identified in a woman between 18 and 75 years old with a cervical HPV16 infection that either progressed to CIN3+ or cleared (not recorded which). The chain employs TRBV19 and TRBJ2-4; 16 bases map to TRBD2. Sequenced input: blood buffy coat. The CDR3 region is CASSMGTSGRAGGFQYF. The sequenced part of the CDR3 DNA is TGTGCCAGTAGTATGGGGACTAGCGGGAGGGCAGGGGGGTTT.